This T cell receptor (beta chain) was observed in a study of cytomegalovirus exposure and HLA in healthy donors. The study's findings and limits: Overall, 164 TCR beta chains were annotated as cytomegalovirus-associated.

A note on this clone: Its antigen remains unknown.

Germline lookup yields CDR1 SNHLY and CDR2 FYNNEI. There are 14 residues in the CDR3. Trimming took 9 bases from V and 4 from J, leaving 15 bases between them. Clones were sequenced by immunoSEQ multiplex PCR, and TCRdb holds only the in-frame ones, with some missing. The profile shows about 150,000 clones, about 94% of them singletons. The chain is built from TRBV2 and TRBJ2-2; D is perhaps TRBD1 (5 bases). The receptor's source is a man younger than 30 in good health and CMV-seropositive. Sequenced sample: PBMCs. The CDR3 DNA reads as TGTGCCAGTGCTACAGGCGCGTCCACCGGGGAGCTGTTTTTT. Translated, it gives CASATGASTGELFF.